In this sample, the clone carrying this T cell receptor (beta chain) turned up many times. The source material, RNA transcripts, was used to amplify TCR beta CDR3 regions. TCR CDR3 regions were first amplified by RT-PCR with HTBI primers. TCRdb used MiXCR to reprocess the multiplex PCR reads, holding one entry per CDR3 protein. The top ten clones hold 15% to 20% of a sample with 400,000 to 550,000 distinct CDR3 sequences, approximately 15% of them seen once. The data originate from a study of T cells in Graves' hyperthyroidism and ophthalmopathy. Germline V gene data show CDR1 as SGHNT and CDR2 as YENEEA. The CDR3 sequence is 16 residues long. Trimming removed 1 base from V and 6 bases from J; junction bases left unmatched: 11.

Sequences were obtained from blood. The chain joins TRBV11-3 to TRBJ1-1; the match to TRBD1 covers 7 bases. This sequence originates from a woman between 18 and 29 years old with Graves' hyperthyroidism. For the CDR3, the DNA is TGTGCCAGCAGCTTAGTGCTTAACACAGGGGCAGCTGAAGCTTTCTTT. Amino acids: CASSLVLNTGAAEAFF.